A selection of T cell receptor beta chains follows, all from one sample in a study of cytotoxic CD8 clonotypes in ibrutinib-treated CLL. Repertoires were generated with immunoSEQ multiplex PCR, while TCRdb's copy carries only in-frame clones and drops some. The data contain about 200,000 clones, nearly 80% of them singletons. The source material was PBMCs, sampled after 12 months of ibrutinib treatment. The source is a human donor with chronic lymphocytic leukemia. Each CDR3 is given with its conserved first and last residue. Each record gives: V gene, J gene, CDR3 protein.

TRBV5-1	TRBJ2-1	CASSPAGGRSYNEQFF
TRBV28	TRBJ2-1	CASISTSSGPEQFF
TRBV18	TRBJ1-1	CASSGNLGQDEAFF
TRBV5-6	TRBJ2-3	CASSSSGASNTQYF
TRBV5-6	TRBJ1-4	CASSYQPGNTNEKLFF
TRBV5-4	TRBJ2-7	CASSLDGTGIANEQYF
TRBV5-5	TRBJ2-1	CASSSGLAGWSSYNEQFF
TRBV19	TRBJ1-2	CASSMRTGENYGYTF
TRBV9	TRBJ1-2	CASSDDTGKTYGYTF
TRBV7-9	TRBJ2-4	CASSLGEGDIQYF
TRBV21-1	TRBJ2-7	CASPASGRSMAYEQYF
TRBV25-1	TRBJ1-3	CASSEYAGAGGNTIYF
TRBV7-3	TRBJ2-7	CASSYSGGDYEQYF
TRBV10-3	TRBJ2-2	CAIQSGGRSAGELFF
TRBV5-5	TRBJ1-2	CASSQQGQGGYGYTF
TRBV30	TRBJ1-5	CAWSAGDEQPQHF
TRBV9	TRBJ2-3	CASSAQREGWDTQYF
TRBV11-2	TRBJ1-1	CASSLVRNTEAFF
TRBV5-1	TRBJ2-2	CASSPTGNTGELFF
TRBV11-2	TRBJ2-5	CASSPRLAAEQETQYF
TRBV18	TRBJ2-2	CASSPETGGANTGELFF
TRBV27	TRBJ1-5	CASRSVGGGSNQPQHF
TRBV5-8	TRBJ2-7	CASSLGLAGGSEQYF
TRBV14	TRBJ1-2	CASSPDRSYGYTF
TRBV5-4	TRBJ2-7	CASSSPWGDSYEQYF